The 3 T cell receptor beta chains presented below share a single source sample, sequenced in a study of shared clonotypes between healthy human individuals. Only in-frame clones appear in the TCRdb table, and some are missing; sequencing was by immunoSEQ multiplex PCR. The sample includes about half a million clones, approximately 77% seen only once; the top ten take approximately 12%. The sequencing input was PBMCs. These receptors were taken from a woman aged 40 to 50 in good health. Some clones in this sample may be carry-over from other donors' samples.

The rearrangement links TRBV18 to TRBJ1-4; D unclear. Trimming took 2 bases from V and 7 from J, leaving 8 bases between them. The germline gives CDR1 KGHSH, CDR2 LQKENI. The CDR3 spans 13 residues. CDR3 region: CASSPTSGEKLFF. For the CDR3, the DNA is TGTGCCAGCTCACCAACTTCCGGTGAAAAACTGTTTTTT.

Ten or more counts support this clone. CDR3 nucleotide sequence: TGTGCCAGCAGCCCCCCCGGACTAGAAAGCGAGCAGTACTTC. Its protein product is CASSPPGLESEQYF. This chain links TRBV28 with TRBJ2-7; 7 nucleotides match TRBD2. This CDR3 is 14 amino acids long. The V and J ends lost 6 bases and 6 bases, in that order; junction bases with no gene match: 11. Germline assignment: CDR1 MDHEN and CDR2 SYDVKM.

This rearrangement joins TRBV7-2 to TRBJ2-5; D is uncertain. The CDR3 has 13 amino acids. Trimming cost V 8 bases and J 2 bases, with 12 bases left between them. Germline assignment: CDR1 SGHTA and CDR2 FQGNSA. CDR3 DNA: TGTGCCAGCGGTCGGCAGACTCAAGAGACCCAGTACTTC. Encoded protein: CASGRQTQETQYF.